This is a list of T cell receptor beta chains from one sample in a study of graft-versus-host responses after intestinal transplantation. Here immunoSEQ multiplex PCR was the method, and the copy in TCRdb shows in-frame clones only, minus some. The data show about 40,000 clones, about 89% seen once. The source was PBMCs, collected around 320 days after intestinal transplant. These receptors all stem from a human patient who received an intestinal transplant, so some T cells may come from the graft donor. The CDR3 runs from the conserved cysteine through the conserved F or W. Fields, in order: D gene, clone size, V gene, J gene, CDR3 protein, CDR3 DNA. The D gene is left open where the match is weak. The size entry is marked missing in some rows and otherwise reads once, few, many or a size class.

>NA|NA|TRBV5-1|TRBJ2-5
CASSLFHPRTETQYF
TGCGCCAGCAGCTTGTTTCACCCACGGACAGAGACCCAGTACTTC
>NA|NA|TRBV21-1|TRBJ2-1
CASEGGDGEQFF
TGTGCCAGCGAGGGGGGAGACGGGGAGCAGTTCTTC
>NA|NA|TRBV5-6|TRBJ1-6
CASSLWGSYNSPLHF
TGTGCCAGCAGCTTATGGGGCAGCTATAATTCACCCCTCCACTTT
>NA|NA|TRBV28|TRBJ2-7
CASSLRTVEQYF
TGTGCCAGCAGTTTACGGACAGTCGAGCAGTACTTC
>NA|NA|TRBV9|TRBJ2-1
CASSVGGQNNEQFF
TGTGCCAGCAGCGTAGGGGGACAAAACAATGAGCAGTTCTTC
>TRBD2|NA|TRBV11-2|TRBJ2-1
CASSLMGGAGSSYNEQFF
TGTGCCAGCAGCTTAATGGGCGGAGCGGGGAGCTCCTACAATGAGCAGTTCTTC
>NA|NA|TRBV7-3|TRBJ2-1
CASSLIGFVDEQFF
TGTGCCAGCAGCTTAATAGGTTTTGTCGATGAGCAGTTCTTC
>TRBD1|NA|TRBV19|TRBJ1-2
CASSPGQGAYGYTF
TGTGCCAGTAGTCCCGGACAGGGGGCCTATGGCTACACCTTC
>TRBD1|NA|TRBV11-2|TRBJ2-2
CASSSDRAGELFF
TGTGCCAGCAGCTCAGACAGGGCCGGGGAGCTGTTTTTT
>TRBD1|NA|TRBV18|TRBJ1-1
CASSPSRTGTEAFF
TGTGCCAGCTCACCATCTAGGACAGGGACTGAAGCTTTCTTT
>NA|NA|TRBV21-1|TRBJ2-4
CASSTKTSPVLNIQYF
TGTGCCAGCAGCACAAAGACTAGCCCCGTACTAAACATTCAGTACTTC
>NA|NA|TRBV19|TRBJ2-1
CASSIGHGGEQFF
TGTGCCAGTAGTATAGGGCACGGAGGGGAGCAGTTCTTC
>NA|NA|TRBV2|TRBJ1-5
CASSGRSNQPQHF
TGTGCCAGCAGTGGGAGGAGCAATCAGCCCCAGCATTTT
>NA|NA|TRBV6-1|TRBJ2-7
CASIQDRSSYEQYF
TGTGCCAGCATCCAAGACAGGAGCTCCTACGAGCAGTACTTC
>TRBD1|NA|TRBV2|TRBJ2-1
CASRDPRDRAYNEQFF
TGTGCCAGCAGGGACCCCCGGGACAGGGCCTACAATGAGCAGTTCTTC
>NA|NA|TRBV19|TRBJ1-4
CASMLHRGEKLFF
TGTGCCAGTATGCTACACCGGGGCGAAAAACTGTTTTTT
>NA|NA|TRBV4-1|TRBJ2-2
CASSQAGGGSIGELFF
TGCGCCAGCAGCCAAGCAGGAGGGGGCTCAATCGGGGAGCTGTTTTTT
>NA|NA|TRBV12-5|TRBJ2-5
CASGSTSDETQYF
TGTGCTAGTGGTTCCACTAGTGACGAGACCCAGTACTTC
>NA|NA|TRBV5-1|TRBJ2-7
CASSQQGDEQYF
TGCGCCAGCAGCCAACAGGGAGACGAGCAGTACTTC
>TRBD1|NA|TRBV6-1|TRBJ2-7
CASSAGTGGYEQYF
TGTGCCAGCAGTGCCGGGACAGGGGGGTACGAGCAGTACTTC
>NA|NA|TRBV30|TRBJ1-1
CAGLNTEAFF
TGTGCCGGCTTGAACACTGAAGCTTTCTTT
>TRBD2|NA|TRBV5-4|TRBJ2-7
CASSSGGLAGSSSYEQYF
TGTGCCAGCAGCTCGGGGGGACTAGCGGGGTCGAGCTCCTACGAGCAGTACTTC
>NA|NA|TRBV7-9|TRBJ1-4
CASSLGRGSVGEKLFF
TGTGCCAGCAGCCTCGGGCGGGGTTCGGTGGGGGAAAAACTGTTTTTT
>NA|NA|TRBV6-5|TRBJ2-7
CASRFPLGGSYEQYF
TGTGCCAGCAGATTCCCCCTTGGAGGCTCCTACGAGCAGTACTTC
>NA|NA|TRBV25-1|TRBJ2-3
CASSEGWQNTDTQYF
TGTGCCAGCAGTGAAGGGTGGCAGAACACAGATACGCAGTATTTT
>TRBD1|NA|TRBV5-4|TRBJ2-3
CASKNSTGGFTDTQYF
TGTGCCAGCAAGAACTCAACAGGGGGCTTCACAGATACGCAGTATTTT
>NA|NA|TRBV14|TRBJ2-7
CASSQDGTVEQYF
TGTGCCAGCAGCCAAGACGGGACGGTCGAGCAGTACTTC
>TRBD1|NA|TRBV4-1|TRBJ1-2
CASSQDLHRGPNGYTF
TGCGCCAGCAGCCAAGACCTACACAGGGGACCGAATGGCTACACCTTC
>TRBD1|NA|TRBV5-4|TRBJ1-1
CASSAGQGIPTNTEAFF
TGTGCCAGCAGCGCAGGACAGGGGATACCCACGAACACTGAAGCTTTCTTT
>NA|NA|TRBV7-2|TRBJ1-5
CASSLGGIQPQHF
TGTGCCAGCAGCTTAGGGGGAATACAGCCCCAGCATTTT
>TRBD1|NA|TRBV9|TRBJ1-1
CASSVGTGVKDTEAFF
TGTGCCAGCAGCGTAGGCACAGGGGTGAAAGACACTGAAGCTTTCTTT
>NA|NA|TRBV5-5|TRBJ1-5
CASSLGLDSYSNQPQHF
TGTGCCAGCAGCCTAGGACTCGACTCTTATAGCAATCAGCCCCAGCATTTT
>TRBD1|NA|TRBV15|TRBJ2-3
CATSRTGGTHTDTQYF
TGTGCCACCAGCCGGACAGGGGGTACGCACACAGATACGCAGTATTTT
>NA|NA|TRBV5-5|TRBJ2-2
CASSFLQNTGELFF
TGTGCCAGCAGCTTTTTACAGAACACCGGGGAGCTGTTTTTT
>TRBD2|NA|TRBV6-4|TRBJ2-3
CASIRLAGPLPKSTDTQYF
TGTGCCAGCATTCGACTAGCGGGGCCTCTCCCAAAAAGCACAGATACGCAGTATTTT
>NA|NA|TRBV5-1|TRBJ2-5
CASSLKETQYF
TGCGCCAGCAGCTTGAAAGAGACCCAGTACTTC
>NA|NA|TRBV7-5|TRBJ1-5
CVRSLLDRGRRSNQPQHF
TGTGTCAGAAGCTTATTAGACAGGGGGCGTAGGAGCAATCAGCCCCAGCATTTT
>NA|NA|TRBV7-9|TRBJ2-7
CASSLAAGGEQYF
TGTGCCAGCAGCTTAGCGGCAGGTGGCGAGCAGTACTTC
>NA|NA|TRBV10-2|TRBJ2-5
CASSEDQYQETQYF
TGCGCCAGCAGTGAGGATCAGTACCAAGAGACCCAGTACTTC
>NA|NA|TRBV5-1|TRBJ1-1
CASSLAQGTEAFF
TGCGCCAGCAGCTTGGCCCAGGGCACTGAAGCTTTCTTT
>TRBD2|NA|TRBV5-6|TRBJ2-1
CASSLVERGEQFF
TGTGCCAGCAGCTTGGTGGAGCGGGGAGAGCAGTTCTTC
>TRBD1|NA|TRBV7-9|TRBJ2-4
CASSLGQYKNIQYF
TGTGCCAGCAGCTTGGGACAGTACAAAAACATTCAGTACTTC
>TRBD1|NA|TRBV9|TRBJ1-1
CASSVGTGGNTEAFF
TGTGCCAGCAGCGTTGGGACAGGTGGGAACACTGAAGCTTTCTTT
>NA|NA|TRBV4-2|TRBJ2-7
CASSQRLGDYEQYF
TGTGCCAGCAGCCAACGACTAGGCGACTACGAGCAGTACTTC
>NA|NA|TRBV7-2|TRBJ2-3
CASSYQLHTQYF
TGTGCCAGCAGCTACCAGTTACATACGCAGTATTTT
>TRBD2|once|TRBV10-1|TRBJ2-3
CASSEFLLAGRTDTQYF
TGCGCCAGCAGCGAATTCCTATTAGCGGGGCGCACAGATACGCAGTATTTT
>NA|NA|TRBV4-1|TRBJ2-3
CASSPGGWEGDTQYF
TGCGCCAGCAGTCCCGGAGGATGGGAAGGAGATACGCAGTATTTT